This T cell receptor (beta chain) emerged from a study of regulatory and conventional T cells in RAG deficiency. Findings of the study overall: Shannon entropy was markedly lower and Simpson indices higher in RAG-deficient patients than control T-cell subsets. Treg unique TCR beta sequences were about 92-fold fewer in Omenn syndrome and CID/AS patients than controls. Patient subsets had shorter CDR3s; Omenn Treg-Tconv overlap exceeded 80%.

Assay used: immunoSEQ multiplex PCR; TCRdb lists only in-frame clones, some missing. This table holds roughly 29,000 clones, about 95% found once. The sorted conventional CD4+ T cells were CD25-low and CD127-high, with genomic DNA sequenced. CDR1 and CDR2 (germline): DFQATT, SNEGSKA (reference sequence). This CDR3 region has 9 residues. V was pared by 6 bases and J by 12 bases, with 2 bases of the junction left unmatched. Concerning this clone: Its antigen is undetermined.

The data also belong to a second study, concerning regulatory T cells. This second report adds: The primer mix had 52 TRBV and 13 TRBJ primers. Patient repertoires had restricted TRB V-J pairs and skewed V and J usage, most in Tregs.

The sequenced material came from CD25- CD4+ T cells sorted from blood. The rearrangement uses TRBV20-1 and TRBJ2-1; 7 positions match TRBD2. The source is a human donor in good health. This CDR3 is CSAGLVQFF. The CDR3 nucleotides read TGCAGTGCCGGACTAGTGCAGTTCTTC.